This T cell receptor (beta chain) is drawn from a study of identical twins. The study, taken as a whole, reports: Among out-of-frame alpha sequences shared by twins, low generation probability occurred in excess. Conclusions leaned on cross-sectional statistical analysis and did not track the same donors over time. Cord blood beta clonotypes present at high abundance carried fewer insertions; no such pattern appeared in memory repertoires.

A universal primer site came from template switching; cDNA carried unique molecular identifiers. Using its own MiXCR run on the 5' RACE reads, TCRdb lists one record per CDR3 protein. The repertoire holds hundreds of thousands of distinct CDR3 sequences, with roughly 6.2% as singletons. Concerning this clonotype itself: Its antigen is not identified.

Germline-derived CDR1 and CDR2 are WNHNN and SYGVQD (reference sequence). The CDR3 totals 14 residues. V lost 0 bases, J lost 3 bases, and 7 bases lay in between. This clonotype originated in a man between 18 and 29 years old in good health. The chain recombines TRBV10-1 with TRBJ2-3; no firm D call. The sequenced sample was naive T cells sorted from blood. CDR3 sequence reads: CASSESVHTDTQYF. The CDR3, as DNA: TGCGCCAGCAGTGAGTCTGTCCATACAGATACGCAGTATTTT.